The following is a T cell receptor (beta chain) sequence with its context. The CDR3 totals 18 residues. V dropped 0 bases and J dropped 2 bases, with 20 bases sitting between them. Germline-derived CDR1 and CDR2 are GTSNPN and SVGIG (reference sequence). This specimen belongs to a study of early stage breast cancer tumors. Assay: immunoSEQ multiplex PCR; the TCRdb copy retains only in-frame clones and omits some. The repertoire holds roughly 58,000 clones, with about nine tenths as singletons. This TCR derives from a person between 70 and 80 years old with breast cancer. The specimen sequenced was blood. The rearrangement links TRBV30 to TRBJ1-5, with D possibly being TRBD1 (5 bases). CDR3 sequence reads: CAWSVGGTGGRGNQPQHF. The CDR3 DNA reads as TGTGCCTGGAGTGTCGGCGGAACGGGGGGAAGGGGCAATCAGCCCCAGCATTTT.